This entry features one TCR beta chain sequence. The table lists this clonotype with a few counts. Which antigen it targets is not known. No much larger clonotype is one base removed from it; base qualities were not supplied. The data derive from a study of T cell repertoires in cytomegalovirus infection (dated by TCRdb to about 2019). Some background on the complete study: Donor HLA type was relevant to the analysis, because carriage of CMV infection together with the matching HLA type was indicated by public TCR beta signatures. Overall study results and their limits: Carriers of CMV infection plus the relevant HLA type were discriminated by the cumulative frequency of public TCR beta family members in the study cohort and in an independent approximately 360-donor cohort. The ex vivo response was dominated by HLA-C-restricted CMV-specific TCR beta clonotypes, which also provided the single most frequent clonotype in two of eight donors.

The germline V gene provides CDR1 WSHSY and CDR2 SAAADI. The CDR3 starts with the cysteine, ends with the phenylalanine, and has 17 residues. CDR3 DNA is the only sequence kept; it has 51 bases, read in frame from the first base. V and J are truncated by 0 bases and 6 bases respectively, leaving an intervening sequence of 21 bases. The sequencing machine was an Illumina HiSeq 1500. Starting from the raw public reads, TCRdb applied fastp trimming at Q25, assembled clones with MiXCR and retained in-frame beta chains. Each CDR3 protein gets just one entry, which takes the most common genes and DNA from the rows behind it. Within this sample are 350,000 to 500,000 distinct CDR3 sequences, with roughly 31% of them counted one time only. Roughly 13% of the sample comes from the top ten.

Sequencing was done on a sample of PBMCs. This receptor was obtained from a human donor in good health (CMV status not recorded). Some clones in this sample may be carry-over from other donors' samples. The chain is encoded by TRBV10-2 joined to TRBJ2-7; too little of a D gene remains to name it. The DNA sequence is as follows: TGCGCCAGCAGTGAGTCGATCGATATCGCTAGAAGAGTCGAGCAGTACTTC. Its product reads: CASSESIDIARRVEQYF.